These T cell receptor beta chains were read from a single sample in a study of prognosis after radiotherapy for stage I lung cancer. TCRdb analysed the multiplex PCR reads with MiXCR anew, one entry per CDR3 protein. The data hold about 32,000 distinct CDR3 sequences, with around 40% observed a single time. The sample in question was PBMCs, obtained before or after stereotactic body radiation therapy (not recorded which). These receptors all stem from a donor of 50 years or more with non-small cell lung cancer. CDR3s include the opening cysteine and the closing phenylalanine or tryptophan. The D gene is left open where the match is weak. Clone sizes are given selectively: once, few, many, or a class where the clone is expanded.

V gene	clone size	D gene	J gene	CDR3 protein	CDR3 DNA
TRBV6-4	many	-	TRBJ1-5	CASSEFLPGSNQPQHF	TGTGCCAGCAGTGAATTCCTCCCGGGAAGCAATCAGCCCCAGCATTTT
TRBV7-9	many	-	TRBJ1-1	CASSLASTENEAFF	TGTGCCAGCAGCTTAGCTAGCACAGAGAATGAAGCTTTCTTT
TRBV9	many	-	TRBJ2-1	CASSTAPSGVSYNEQFF	TGTGCCAGCAGTACTGCCCCTTCGGGGGTCTCCTACAATGAGCAGTTCTTC
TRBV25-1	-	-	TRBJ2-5	CASSQYETQYF	TGTGCCAGCAGTCAATATGAGACCCAGTACTTC
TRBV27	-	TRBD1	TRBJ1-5	CASSRQGAGGNQPQHF	TGTGCCAGCAGCCGACAGGGGGCAGGAGGCAATCAGCCCCAGCATTTT
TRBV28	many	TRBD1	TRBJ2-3	CASSLGMGTGSADTQYF	TGTGCCAGCAGTTTAGGTATGGGGACAGGGAGTGCAGATACGCAGTATTTT
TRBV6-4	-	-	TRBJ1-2	CARTAAFYGYTF	TGTGCCAGGACGGCAGCCTTCTATGGCTACACCTTC
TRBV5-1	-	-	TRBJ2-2	CASRRWATGDLFF	TGCGCCAGCAGACGCTGGGCGACCGGGGATCTGTTTTTT
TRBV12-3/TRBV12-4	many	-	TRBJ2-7	CASSLGQDEQYF	TGTGCCAGCAGTTTAGGGCAGGACGAGCAGTACTTC
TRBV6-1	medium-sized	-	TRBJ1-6	CASSEPGTFNSPLHF	TGTGCCAGCAGTGAACCCGGGACATTTAATTCACCCCTCCACTTT
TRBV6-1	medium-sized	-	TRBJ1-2	CASSEALVIGSGYTF	TGTGCCAGCAGTGAAGCGCTAGTCATAGGGAGTGGCTACACCTTC
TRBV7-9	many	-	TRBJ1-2	CASSLSDITYGYTF	TGTGCCAGCAGCTTATCGGACATCACCTATGGCTACACCTTC
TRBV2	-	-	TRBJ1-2	CASLQVVGNYGYTF	TGTGCCAGCCTCCAGGTGGTCGGAAACTATGGCTACACCTTC
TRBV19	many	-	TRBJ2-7	CASSVRTTPSYEQYF	TGTGCCAGTAGTGTCAGGACTACTCCCTCTTACGAGCAGTACTTC
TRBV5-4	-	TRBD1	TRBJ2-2	CASSWGTGTTGELFF	TGTGCCAGCAGCTGGGGGACAGGAACTACCGGGGAGCTGTTTTTT
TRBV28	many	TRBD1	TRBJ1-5	CASSLIASGTGNQPQHF	TGTGCCAGCAGTTTAATAGCCAGCGGGACAGGGAATCAGCCCCAGCATTTT
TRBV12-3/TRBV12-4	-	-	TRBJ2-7	CASRRTDRQYF	TGTGCCAGCAGACGTACAGACAGGCAGTACTTC
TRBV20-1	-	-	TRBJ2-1	CSASPFGNSPFYNEQFF	TGCAGTGCTAGCCCCTTTGGGAACAGCCCCTTCTACAATGAGCAGTTCTTC
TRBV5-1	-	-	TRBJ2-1	CASSLDPYNEQFF	TGCGCCAGCAGCTTGGACCCATACAATGAGCAGTTCTTC
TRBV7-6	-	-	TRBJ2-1	CASSPVESGEQFF	TGTGCCAGCAGTCCAGTGGAGTCGGGTGAGCAGTTCTTC
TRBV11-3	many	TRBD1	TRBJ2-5	CASSQSGTGFGETQYF	TGTGCCAGCAGCCAATCCGGGACAGGGTTTGGGGAGACCCAGTACTTC
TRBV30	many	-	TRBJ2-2	CAWSSNTGELFF	TGTGCCTGGAGTAGTAACACCGGGGAGCTGTTTTTT